This T cell receptor beta chain stems from a study of T cells in Graves' hyperthyroidism and ophthalmopathy. Findings and limits, study-wide: Most expanded thyroid clonotypes above 0.001 also appeared in blood.

Amplified regions were TCR beta CDR3 sequences from RNA transcripts. The study used the HTBI primer set for a first-round RT-PCR of the TCR CDR3. TCRdb re-analysed the multiplex PCR reads in MiXCR, keeping a single row per CDR3 protein. This sample carries under 550,000 distinct CDR3 sequences, about 20% of them seen once, and the ten largest clones take about 50%. The CDR3 extends over 15 amino acids. V lost 8 bases and J 0 bases, leaving 15 bases between the germline ends. CDR1 is MNHNS, CDR2 SASEGT, per germline. This clonotype came up a few times. Its specificity is not known. This rearrangement joins TRBV6-1 to TRBJ2-3; TRBD2 might be the D (6 bases). The source is a man aged 35 to 55 with Graves' ophthalmopathy. Input material: blood. This CDR3 is CASPRVAASTDTQYF. DNA for the CDR3: TGTGCCAGCCCCCGGGTAGCGGCTAGCACAGATACGCAGTATTTT.